Listed below are T cell receptor beta chains from one sample, sequenced in a study of blood T cell repertoires in COVID-19. Only in-frame clones appear in the TCRdb table, and some are missing; sequencing was by immunoSEQ multiplex PCR. Among 200,000 to 250,000 clones listed, roughly nine tenths were seen once. The sequenced sample was PBMCs or T cells enriched from blood (not recorded which). These receptor sequences come from a woman between 50 and 59 years old in a cohort exposed to, infected with or recovered from COVID-19 (not recorded which). Each CDR3 is given with its conserved first and last residue. Fields, in order: CDR3 DNA, CDR3 protein, D gene, J gene, clone size, V gene. The D gene is left open where the match is weak. Some rows mark clone size as missing; the rest say once, few, many or name a class of expanded clone.

DNA: TGCGCCAGCAGCCAACGCGAAGTTGCAACTAATGAAAAACTGTTTTTT; CDR3: CASSQREVATNEKLFF; D: -; J: TRBJ1-4; size: -; V: TRBV4-1
DNA: TGTGCCAGCAGCTCACAGGGGGCTAATACTGAAGCTTTCTTT; CDR3: CASSSQGANTEAFF; D: TRBD1; J: TRBJ1-1; size: -; V: TRBV2
DNA: TGTGCCACTAGCCAGGGGATTAGCAATCAGCCCCAGCATTTT; CDR3: CATSQGISNQPQHF; D: -; J: TRBJ1-5; size: -; V: TRBV24-1
DNA: TGCAGCGTTAGGCGGGGCGGCACCGGGGAGCTGTTTTTT; CDR3: CSVRRGGTGELFF; D: -; J: TRBJ2-2; size: -; V: TRBV29-1
DNA: TGTGCCAGCAGCCAAGCCCAGGTTGGCACTGAAGCTTTCTTT; CDR3: CASSQAQVGTEAFF; D: -; J: TRBJ1-1; size: -; V: TRBV4-2
DNA: TGTGCCAGCAGCTTAGTAACAGGGGATTACACAGATACGCAGTATTTT; CDR3: CASSLVTGDYTDTQYF; D: TRBD1; J: TRBJ2-3; size: -; V: TRBV11-1
DNA: TGTGCCAGCAGCTTGGACAGGAAGGGGTTCTATGGCTACACCTTC; CDR3: CASSLDRKGFYGYTF; D: -; J: TRBJ1-2; size: -; V: TRBV5-8
DNA: TGTGCCAGCAGTTCCCCACTAGCGGCTAGCACAGATACGCAGTATTTT; CDR3: CASSSPLAASTDTQYF; D: TRBD2; J: TRBJ2-3; size: -; V: TRBV11-1
DNA: TGTGCCAGCAGCCCCGCGGTCGGAAACACCGGGGAGCTGTTTTTT; CDR3: CASSPAVGNTGELFF; D: -; J: TRBJ2-2; size: -; V: TRBV7-6
DNA: TGTGCCAGCTCACTTACCGGGCCAGGGGTCGATGAGCAGTTCTTC; CDR3: CASSLTGPGVDEQFF; D: -; J: TRBJ2-1; size: once; V: TRBV18
DNA: TGTGCCAGCAGCCCGGGGACAGGGGCGGGCTACACCTTC; CDR3: CASSPGTGAGYTF; D: TRBD1; J: TRBJ1-2; size: -; V: TRBV11-2
DNA: TGTGCCAGCACCAATGGGGCTATATCTGGAAACACCATATATTTT; CDR3: CASTNGAISGNTIYF; D: -; J: TRBJ1-3; size: few; V: TRBV2
DNA: TGTGCCAGCAGCTTAAGACAGGGGGCAACAGATACGCAGTATTTT; CDR3: CASSLRQGATDTQYF; D: TRBD1; J: TRBJ2-3; size: -; V: TRBV7-3
DNA: TGTGCCAGCAGCTTGGGGGGCGGTACTAAAAAAATTAGGACTGAAGCTTTCTTT; CDR3: CASSLGGGTKKIRTEAFF; D: -; J: TRBJ1-1; size: -; V: TRBV5-6
DNA: TGTGCCAGCAGCTTTACGGGGAGCTACGAGCAGTACTTC; CDR3: CASSFTGSYEQYF; D: -; J: TRBJ2-7; size: -; V: TRBV5-5
DNA: TGTGCCAGCACAGCCGGGACAGGATTCTATAATTCACCCCTCCACTTT; CDR3: CASTAGTGFYNSPLHF; D: TRBD1; J: TRBJ1-6; size: -; V: TRBV19
DNA: TGTGCCAGCAGCGTAAATTTCGGCGGGGGTGCTGGAAACACCATATATTTT; CDR3: CASSVNFGGGAGNTIYF; D: -; J: TRBJ1-3; size: -; V: TRBV9
DNA: TGTGCCAGCAGCTTGCACCGCTGGAGCTCCTACAATGAGCAGTTCTTC; CDR3: CASSLHRWSSYNEQFF; D: -; J: TRBJ2-1; size: -; V: TRBV5-6
DNA: TGTGCCAGCAGCTTAGAAGGAGGTCTGACTGGCTACACCTTC; CDR3: CASSLEGGLTGYTF; D: -; J: TRBJ1-2; size: -; V: TRBV7-2
DNA: TGCGCCAGCAGCCAAGCGGTGGGAACAGGGCACAAAGCTTTCTTT; CDR3: CASSQAVGTGHKAFF; D: -; J: TRBJ1-1; size: -; V: TRBV4-3
DNA: TGCAGTGCTAGTAAGATCGGGACAGACTATAATTCACCCCTCCACTTT; CDR3: CSASKIGTDYNSPLHF; D: TRBD1; J: TRBJ1-6; size: -; V: TRBV20-1
DNA: TGTGCCAGCAGCCAAACAGGGGGCTCTGAAAAACTGTTTTTT; CDR3: CASSQTGGSEKLFF; D: TRBD1; J: TRBJ1-4; size: once; V: TRBV3-1/TRBV3-2
DNA: TGTGCCAGTAGTATGGGACAGGCCTACGAGCAGTACTTC; CDR3: CASSMGQAYEQYF; D: TRBD1; J: TRBJ2-7; size: -; V: TRBV19
DNA: TGTGCCAGTATTAAGGGACAGGGGAACACTGAAGCTTTCTTT; CDR3: CASIKGQGNTEAFF; D: TRBD1; J: TRBJ1-1; size: -; V: TRBV19
DNA: TGTGCCAGCAGCCCACCGGGACAGGGCTACGAGCAGTACTTC; CDR3: CASSPPGQGYEQYF; D: TRBD1; J: TRBJ2-7; size: -; V: TRBV5-5
DNA: TGTGCCAGCAGCTCCTCCAGGATCTTCTCTGGGGCCAACGTCCTGACTTTC; CDR3: CASSSSRIFSGANVLTF; D: -; J: TRBJ2-6; size: few; V: TRBV5-6
DNA: TGTGCCAGTGTGGCAAGGGGACTTAGCAATCAGCCCCAGCATTTT; CDR3: CASVARGLSNQPQHF; D: -; J: TRBJ1-5; size: -; V: TRBV19
DNA: TGTGCCTGGAGTAGGGGGCAGGGAGGCTCACCCCTCCACTTT; CDR3: CAWSRGQGGSPLHF; D: TRBD1; J: TRBJ1-6; size: once; V: TRBV30
DNA: TGCGCCAGCGGTCAACAGGGAAGCGATGAGCAGTTCTTC; CDR3: CASGQQGSDEQFF; D: -; J: TRBJ2-1; size: -; V: TRBV5-1
DNA: TGTGCCTGGAGTGTACAGGTGACCTATGGCTACACCTTC; CDR3: CAWSVQVTYGYTF; D: -; J: TRBJ1-2; size: -; V: TRBV30
DNA: TGTGCCAGCAGCCCCAATAGCGGGGGGGCGGCAGAGACCCAGTACTTC; CDR3: CASSPNSGGAAETQYF; D: TRBD2; J: TRBJ2-5; size: -; V: TRBV11-2
DNA: TGTGCCAGCAGCTTGAGGACAGTCTATGGCTACACCTTC; CDR3: CASSLRTVYGYTF; D: -; J: TRBJ1-2; size: few; V: TRBV5-4
DNA: TGTGCCAGTAGTATAGGAAAGTGGGTGACAGATCAGCCCCAGCATTTT; CDR3: CASSIGKWVTDQPQHF; D: -; J: TRBJ1-5; size: once; V: TRBV19
DNA: TGCGCCAGCAGCTTGGCAGGAGGGAACCGGGGTCAGACCCAGTACTTC; CDR3: CASSLAGGNRGQTQYF; D: -; J: TRBJ2-5; size: -; V: TRBV5-1
DNA: TGTGCCACCGGGGACAGCTCCTCTGGAAACACCATATATTTT; CDR3: CATGDSSSGNTIYF; D: TRBD1; J: TRBJ1-3; size: -; V: TRBV19
DNA: TGCGCCAGCAGCCTATTAGACAGGGAGAACACCGGGGAGCTGTTTTTT; CDR3: CASSLLDRENTGELFF; D: TRBD1; J: TRBJ2-2; size: few; V: TRBV4-1
DNA: TGCGCCAGCAGCTTAGGACAGGGATTATTAGCTCTCGGTCTGAACACTGAAGCTTTCTTT; CDR3: CASSLGQGLLALGLNTEAFF; D: TRBD1; J: TRBJ1-1; size: -; V: TRBV5-1
DNA: TGCGCCAGCAGCCCGGACAGAAATGGCTACACCTTC; CDR3: CASSPDRNGYTF; D: -; J: TRBJ1-2; size: few; V: TRBV5-1
DNA: TGTGCCAGCTCATTATACCACCGCTTGGCGGGGGGGCAGGTTGAGCAGTTCTTC; CDR3: CASSLYHRLAGGQVEQFF; D: TRBD2; J: TRBJ2-1; size: -; V: TRBV18
DNA: TGTGCCAGCAGTACCCAGACTAGCGGGGGTCGGTCAGATACGCAGTATTTT; CDR3: CASSTQTSGGRSDTQYF; D: TRBD2; J: TRBJ2-3; size: -; V: TRBV6-2/TRBV6-3
DNA: TGCGCCAGCAGCTTGGCTACAGACCAAGAGACCCAGTACTTC; CDR3: CASSLATDQETQYF; D: -; J: TRBJ2-5; size: -; V: TRBV5-1
DNA: TGTGCCAGCAGCCAACCGGGACAGGGAGACACTGAAGCTTTCTTT; CDR3: CASSQPGQGDTEAFF; D: TRBD1; J: TRBJ1-1; size: few; V: TRBV16
DNA: TGCGCCAGCAGCCAAGTCCGGTCCACTGAAGCTTTCTTT; CDR3: CASSQVRSTEAFF; D: -; J: TRBJ1-1; size: -; V: TRBV4-3
DNA: TGTGCCAGCAGCTGGGGACTAGGGGAAGATGAGCAGTTCTTC; CDR3: CASSWGLGEDEQFF; D: TRBD2; J: TRBJ2-1; size: -; V: TRBV5-8
DNA: TGTGCCAGCAGTTTACTATTCGGTGACAGGGTAGGCACTGAAGCTTTCTTT; CDR3: CASSLLFGDRVGTEAFF; D: TRBD1; J: TRBJ1-1; size: -; V: TRBV27
DNA: TGTGCCAGCAGCTTGAGGCTGGCGGGAGCTAACTATGGCTACACCTTC; CDR3: CASSLRLAGANYGYTF; D: -; J: TRBJ1-2; size: few; V: TRBV5-5
DNA: TGTGCCAGCAGTTTTTCCGAGGATCAGCCCCAGCATTTT; CDR3: CASSFSEDQPQHF; D: -; J: TRBJ1-5; size: -; V: TRBV12-3/TRBV12-4
DNA: TGTGCCAGCAGCTTAAACACAGGGGTGGGTGAGCAGTTCTTC; CDR3: CASSLNTGVGEQFF; D: TRBD1; J: TRBJ2-1; size: once; V: TRBV11-2
DNA: TGTGCCAGCAGCTTTCTTCCGGGGTTTAGCAATCAGCCCCAGCATTTT; CDR3: CASSFLPGFSNQPQHF; D: -; J: TRBJ1-5; size: -; V: TRBV5-5
DNA: TGTGCCAGCAGCTTAGCACAGGGATCGTTTGGAAACACCATATATTTT; CDR3: CASSLAQGSFGNTIYF; D: -; J: TRBJ1-3; size: -; V: TRBV7-2
DNA: TGTGCCAGCAGCTGGCCTGAGCGGGGGGGAAACACCGGGGAGCTGTTTTTT; CDR3: CASSWPERGGNTGELFF; D: TRBD2; J: TRBJ2-2; size: -; V: TRBV5-4
DNA: TGTGCCAGCAGCCAAGATATAAAGGACAGGGGAGCTTTCTTT; CDR3: CASSQDIKDRGAFF; D: TRBD1; J: TRBJ1-1; size: -; V: TRBV3-1/TRBV3-2
DNA: TGTGCCAGCAGCTACTTTCCTAGCGGGGATTACAATGAGCAGTTCTTC; CDR3: CASSYFPSGDYNEQFF; D: TRBD2; J: TRBJ2-1; size: -; V: TRBV11-2